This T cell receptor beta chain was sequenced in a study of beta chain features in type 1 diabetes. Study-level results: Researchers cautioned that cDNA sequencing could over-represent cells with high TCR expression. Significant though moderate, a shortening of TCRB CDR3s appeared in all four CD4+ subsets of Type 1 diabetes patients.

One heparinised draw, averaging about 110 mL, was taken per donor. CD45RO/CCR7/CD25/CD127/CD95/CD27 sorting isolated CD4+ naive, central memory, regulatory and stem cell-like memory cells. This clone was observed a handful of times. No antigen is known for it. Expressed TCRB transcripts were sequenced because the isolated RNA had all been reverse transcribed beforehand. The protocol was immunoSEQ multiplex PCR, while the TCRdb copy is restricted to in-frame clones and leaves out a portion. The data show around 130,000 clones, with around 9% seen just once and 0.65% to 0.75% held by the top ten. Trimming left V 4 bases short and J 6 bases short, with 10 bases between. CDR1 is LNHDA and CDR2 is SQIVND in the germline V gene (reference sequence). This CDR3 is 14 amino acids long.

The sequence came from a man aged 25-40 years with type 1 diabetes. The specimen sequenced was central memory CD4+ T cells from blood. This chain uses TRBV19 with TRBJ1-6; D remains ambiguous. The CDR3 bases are TGTGCCAGTAGTACGTCAGGAAGTAATTCACCCCTCCACTTT. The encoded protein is CASSTSGSNSPLHF.